The T cell receptor beta chain under discussion was sequenced for a study of shared clonotypes between healthy human individuals. Only CD45RO-negative cells positively selected for CCR7 counted as naive CD8 cells, so terminally differentiated effector memory CD45RA+ cells were excluded. For this clone: The same CDR3 arises from other DNA sequences in this sample as well.

Some clones are missing from TCRdb's copy, which holds only in-frame ones; the method was immunoSEQ multiplex PCR. The profile shows some 2 million clones, approximately 95% of them singletons. There are 15 residues in the CDR3. Germline CDR1 and CDR2: SGHRS and YFSETQ. With 4 bases clipped from V and 2 bases from J, the junction kept 8 bases outside the gene matches. The rearrangement links TRBV5-1 to TRBJ2-7; 8 bases agree with TRBD1. This sequence was found in a man aged 18 to 35 in good health. Input material: naive CD8+ T cells sorted from blood. DNA of the CDR3: TGCGCCAGCAGCACCACCGGGACAGGCGCCTACGAGCAGTACTTC. Residues: CASSTTGTGAYEQYF.